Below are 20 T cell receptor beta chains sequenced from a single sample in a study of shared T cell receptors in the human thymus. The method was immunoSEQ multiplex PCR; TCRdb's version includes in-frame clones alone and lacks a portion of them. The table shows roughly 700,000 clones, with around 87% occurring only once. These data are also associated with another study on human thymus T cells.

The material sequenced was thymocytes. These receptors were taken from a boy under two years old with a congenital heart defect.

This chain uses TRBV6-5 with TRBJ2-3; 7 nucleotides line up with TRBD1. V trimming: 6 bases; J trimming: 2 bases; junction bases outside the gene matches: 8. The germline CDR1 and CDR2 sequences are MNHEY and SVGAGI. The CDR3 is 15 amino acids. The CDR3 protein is CASSNQQGFTDTQYF. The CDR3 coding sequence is TGTGCCAGCAGCAATCAACAGGGGTTCACAGATACGCAGTATTTT.

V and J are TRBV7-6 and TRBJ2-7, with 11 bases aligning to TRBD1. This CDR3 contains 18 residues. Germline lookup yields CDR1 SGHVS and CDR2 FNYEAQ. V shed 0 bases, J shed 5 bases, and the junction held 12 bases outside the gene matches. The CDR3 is CASSLAKRTDRGLDEQYF. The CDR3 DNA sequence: TGTGCCAGCAGCTTAGCGAAGCGAACGGACAGGGGGCTCGACGAGCAGTACTTC.

DNA of the CDR3: TGTGCCAGCAGTAGTGCCTATCGGGAGAATCAGCCCCAGCATTTT. Translated: CASSSAYRENQPQHF. V and J are TRBV6-1 and TRBJ1-5; D is undetermined. The CDR3 consists of 15 residues. Germline V CDR1 and CDR2: MNHNS, SASEGT. V gave up 5 bases and J gave up 4 bases, with 15 bases separating them.

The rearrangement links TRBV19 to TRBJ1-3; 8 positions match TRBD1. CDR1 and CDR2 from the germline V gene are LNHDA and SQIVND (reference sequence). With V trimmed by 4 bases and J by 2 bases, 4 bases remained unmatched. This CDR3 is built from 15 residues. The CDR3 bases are TGTGCCAGTAGTACGGGACAGGTCCCTGGAAACACCATATATTTT. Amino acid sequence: CASSTGQVPGNTIYF.

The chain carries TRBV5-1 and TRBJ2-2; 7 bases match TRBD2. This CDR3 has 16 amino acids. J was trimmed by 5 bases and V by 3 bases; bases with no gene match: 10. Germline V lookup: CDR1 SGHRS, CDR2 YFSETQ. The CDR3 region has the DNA TGCGCCAGCAGCTGGGGACTACCTCGTAGTACCGGGGAGCTGTTTTTT. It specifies CASSWGLPRSTGELFF.

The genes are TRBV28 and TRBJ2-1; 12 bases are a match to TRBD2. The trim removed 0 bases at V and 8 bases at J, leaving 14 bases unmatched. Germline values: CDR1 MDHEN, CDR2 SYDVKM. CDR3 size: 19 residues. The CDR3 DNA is TGTGCCAGCAGTTTATGTCCGAGACCCGGGACTAGCGGGTCCCATGAGCAGTTCTTC. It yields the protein CASSLCPRPGTSGSHEQFF.

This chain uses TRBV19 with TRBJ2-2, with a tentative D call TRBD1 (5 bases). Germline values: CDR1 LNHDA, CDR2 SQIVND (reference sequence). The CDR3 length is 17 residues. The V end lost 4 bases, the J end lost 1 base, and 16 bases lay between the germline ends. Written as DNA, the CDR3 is TGTGCCAGTAGTACCTGGGGCCAGGGATGGAACACCGGGGAGCTGTTTTTT. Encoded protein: CASSTWGQGWNTGELFF.

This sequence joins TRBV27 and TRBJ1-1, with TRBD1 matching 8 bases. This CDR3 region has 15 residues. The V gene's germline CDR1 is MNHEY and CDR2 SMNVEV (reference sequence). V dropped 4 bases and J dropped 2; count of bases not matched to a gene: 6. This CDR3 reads CASSWGQALNTEAFF. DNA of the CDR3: TGTGCCAGCAGTTGGGGACAGGCATTAAACACTGAAGCTTTCTTT.

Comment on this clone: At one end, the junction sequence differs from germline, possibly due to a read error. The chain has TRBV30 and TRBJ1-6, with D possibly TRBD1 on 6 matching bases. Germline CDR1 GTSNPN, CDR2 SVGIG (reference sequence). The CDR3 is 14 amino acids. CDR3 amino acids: CAWSVTGNNSPLHF. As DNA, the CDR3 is TGTGCCTGGAGTGTTACAGGGAATAATTCCCCCCTCCACTTT.

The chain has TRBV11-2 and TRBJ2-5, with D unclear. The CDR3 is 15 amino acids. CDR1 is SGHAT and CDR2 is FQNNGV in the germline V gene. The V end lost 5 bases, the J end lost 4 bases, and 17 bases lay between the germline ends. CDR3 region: CASSLLWASLETQYF. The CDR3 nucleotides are TGTGCCAGCAGCCTTTTATGGGCCAGCCTAGAGACCCAGTACTTC.

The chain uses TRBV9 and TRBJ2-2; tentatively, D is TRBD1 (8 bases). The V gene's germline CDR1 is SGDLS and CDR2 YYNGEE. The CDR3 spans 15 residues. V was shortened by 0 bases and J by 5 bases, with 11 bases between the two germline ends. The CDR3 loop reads CASSVEQGGTGELFF. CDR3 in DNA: TGTGCCAGCAGCGTAGAACAGGGGGGGACCGGGGAGCTGTTTTTT. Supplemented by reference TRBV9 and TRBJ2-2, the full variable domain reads DSGVTQTPKHLITATGQRVTLRCSPRSGDLSVYWYQQSLDQGLQFLIQYYNGEERAKGNILERFSAQQFPDLHSELNLSSLELGDSALYFCASSVEQGGTGELFFGEGSRLTVL.

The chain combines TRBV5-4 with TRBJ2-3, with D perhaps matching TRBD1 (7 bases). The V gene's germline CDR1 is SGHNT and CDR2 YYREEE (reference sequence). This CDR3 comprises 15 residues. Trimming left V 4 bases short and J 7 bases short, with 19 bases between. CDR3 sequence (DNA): TGTGCCAGCAGCGGCAGGTGCAGGGGGAGGAATACGCAGTATTTT. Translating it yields CASSGRCRGRNTQYF.

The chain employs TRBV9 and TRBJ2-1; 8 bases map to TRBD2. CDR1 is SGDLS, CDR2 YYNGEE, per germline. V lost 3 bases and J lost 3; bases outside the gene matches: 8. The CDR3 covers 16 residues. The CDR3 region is CASSAILGRGYNEQFF. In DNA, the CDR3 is TGTGCCAGCAGCGCTATACTCGGGAGGGGCTACAATGAGCAGTTCTTC.

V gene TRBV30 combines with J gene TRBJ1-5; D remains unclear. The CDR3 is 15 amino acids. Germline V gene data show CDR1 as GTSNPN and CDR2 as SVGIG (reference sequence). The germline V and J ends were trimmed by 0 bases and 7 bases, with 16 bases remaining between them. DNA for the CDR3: TGTGCCTGGAGTGTACACCGTCTCATCTTGCAGCCCCAGCATTTT. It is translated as CAWSVHRLILQPQHF.

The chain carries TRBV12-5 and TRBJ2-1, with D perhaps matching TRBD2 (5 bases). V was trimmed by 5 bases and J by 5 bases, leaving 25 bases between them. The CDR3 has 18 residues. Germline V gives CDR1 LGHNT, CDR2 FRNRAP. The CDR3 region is CASGPRVPDPLSDNEQFF. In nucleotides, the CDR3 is TGTGCTAGTGGTCCTCGGGTTCCGGACCCCCTTAGCGACAATGAGCAGTTCTTC.

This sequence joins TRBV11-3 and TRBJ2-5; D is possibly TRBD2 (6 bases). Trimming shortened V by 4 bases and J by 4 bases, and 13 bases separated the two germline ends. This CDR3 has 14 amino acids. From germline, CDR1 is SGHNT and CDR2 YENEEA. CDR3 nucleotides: TGTGCCAGCAGCTCAAGGTCGGGAGCAGAGACCCAGTACTTC. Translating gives CASSSRSGAETQYF.

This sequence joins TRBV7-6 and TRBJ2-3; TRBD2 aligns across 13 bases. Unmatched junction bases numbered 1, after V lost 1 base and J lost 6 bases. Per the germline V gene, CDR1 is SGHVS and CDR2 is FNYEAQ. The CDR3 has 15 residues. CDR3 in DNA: TGTGCCAGCAGCTTAGGGACTAGCGGGAGTGATACGCAGTATTTT. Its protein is CASSLGTSGSDTQYF.

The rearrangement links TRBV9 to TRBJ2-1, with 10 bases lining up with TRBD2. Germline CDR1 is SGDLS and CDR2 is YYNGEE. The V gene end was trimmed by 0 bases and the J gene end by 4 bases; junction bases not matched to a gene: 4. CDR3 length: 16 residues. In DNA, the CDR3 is TGTGCCAGCAGCGTAGAAGGACTAGCGGAATACAATGAGCAGTTCTTC. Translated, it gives CASSVEGLAEYNEQFF.

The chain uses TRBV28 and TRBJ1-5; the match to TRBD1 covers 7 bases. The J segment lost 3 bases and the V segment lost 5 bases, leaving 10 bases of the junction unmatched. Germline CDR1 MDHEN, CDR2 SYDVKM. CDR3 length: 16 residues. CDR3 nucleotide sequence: TGTGCCAGCAGTCCGCAATCAGGGGGGAACAATCAGCCCCAGCATTTT. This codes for CASSPQSGGNNQPQHF.

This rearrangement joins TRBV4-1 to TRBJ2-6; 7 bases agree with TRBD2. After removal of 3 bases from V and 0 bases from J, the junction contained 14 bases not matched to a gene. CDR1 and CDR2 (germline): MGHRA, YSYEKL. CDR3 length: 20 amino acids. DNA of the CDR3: TGCGCCAGCAGCCATCTGATCGGGGGAGGGGTCGCCTCTGGGGCCAACGTCCTGACTTTC. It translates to CASSHLIGGGVASGANVLTF.